The source of this T cell receptor (beta chain) is a study of blood T cells in healthy people across ages. Study-level findings and limits: A strong correlation was found between TCR beta diversity and the percentage of naive T cells. Changes seen in expanded clonotypes were possibly confounded by donor CMV status left unknown. Per million T cells, TCR beta diversity dropped about linearly as age rose.

A sample-barcoded 5' primer and a J-beta primer mix were used in a second PCR of roughly 7 to 12 cycles. TCRdb passed the 5' RACE reads through MiXCR, listing each CDR3 protein once. Here the sample spans approximately 820,000 distinct CDR3 sequences, around 42% being singletons. Trimming cost V 6 bases and J 3 bases; bases outside gene matches: 11. CDR1 and CDR2 from the germline V gene are SGHTA and FQGNSA. This CDR3 spans 16 amino acids. This clonotype was counted a few times. Its antigen is unidentified. The sequence was collected from a man between 60 and 75 years old in good health. The rearrangement uses TRBV7-2 and TRBJ2-3; 8 positions match TRBD2. Sequencing input: blood. CDR3 DNA sequence: TGTGCCAGCAGTCCAATCGGGGTAGCGGGGACAGATACGCAGTATTTT. Amino acid sequence: CASSPIGVAGTDTQYF.